This TCR beta chain was obtained from a study of blood T cell repertoires in COVID-19. Study context: The United States, Italy and Spain supplied acute and convalescent COVID-19 samples. In each case, the material was cDNA or gDNA derived from T cells, B-cell-depleted T cells, or PBMCs.

Per the original methods: By means of reference gene primer amplification, nucleated cell counts were estimated. The table came from immunoSEQ multiplex PCR; TCRdb's copy has only in-frame clones and leaves some out. V, J and clone size derive from that table, while D and trimming were established from the DNA sequence. The sample lists about 200,000 clones, roughly 91% occurring once. Those enrolled, adults aged roughly 18 to 89 years, came from roughly 23 US areas. The CDR3 is 13 residues long. Germline values: CDR1 LNHNV, CDR2 YYDKDF (reference sequence). Deletions cut 0 bases from V and 8 bases from J, with 10 bases between.

Sample: PBMCs or T cells enriched from blood (not recorded which). The chain is built from TRBV15 and TRBJ1-1; D perhaps matches TRBD1 (5 bases). The sequence was obtained from a young woman with acute COVID-19. The CDR3 region has the DNA TGTGCCACCAGCAGAGATATTCGACAGGAAGCTTTCTTT. Amino acid sequence: CATSRDIRQEAFF.